The rows below give T cell receptor beta chains drawn from one sample of a study of T cell repertoires in cytomegalovirus infection. TCRdb re-derived calls from the reads in MiXCR, one entry per CDR3 protein. The sample yields some 600,000 distinct CDR3 sequences, approximately 24% seen once. Sequenced input: CD8+ T cells from PBMCs. The receptors stem from a human donor in good health (CMV status not recorded). Some clones in this sample may be carry-over from other donors' samples. The CDR3 runs from the conserved cysteine through the conserved F or W. Fields, in order: CDR3 protein, CDR3 DNA, V gene, D gene, clone size, J gene. The D gene is left open where the match is weak. For some rows the clone size is stated as once, few or many, or as a class when expanded; others skip it.

cdr3_aa: CATSRDLGAGNEQFF
cdr3_nt: TGTGCCACCAGCAGAGATTTGGGGGCAGGCAATGAGCAGTTCTTC
v_call: TRBV15
d_call: .
clone_size: .
j_call: TRBJ2-1

cdr3_aa: CASSRWDRINGGANVLTF
cdr3_nt: TGTGCCAGCAGCCGATGGGACAGGATAAACGGTGGGGCCAACGTCCTGACTTTC
v_call: TRBV11-2
d_call: TRBD1
clone_size: few
j_call: TRBJ2-6

cdr3_aa: CTSSFPHSSGGAHTDTQYF
cdr3_nt: TGTACCAGCAGCTTTCCTCATTCTAGCGGGGGGGCCCATACAGATACGCAGTATTTT
v_call: TRBV7-9
d_call: TRBD2
clone_size: .
j_call: TRBJ2-3

cdr3_aa: CAISGPIPPGSNEQFF
cdr3_nt: TGTGCCATCAGCGGACCAATCCCTCCGGGGAGCAATGAGCAGTTCTTC
v_call: TRBV10-3
d_call: .
clone_size: few
j_call: TRBJ2-1

cdr3_aa: CSADQSGGIYVGETQYF
cdr3_nt: TGCAGTGCTGACCAGAGCGGGGGTATCTACGTTGGGGAGACCCAGTACTTC
v_call: TRBV20-1
d_call: TRBD2
clone_size: few
j_call: TRBJ2-5

cdr3_aa: CASSLVRGGSGNTIYF
cdr3_nt: TGTGCCAGCAGCTTAGTGAGGGGAGGATCTGGAAACACCATATATTTT
v_call: TRBV7-2
d_call: .
clone_size: many
j_call: TRBJ1-3

cdr3_aa: CATSRAGQAEQYF
cdr3_nt: TGTGCCACCAGCAGAGCCGGGCAAGCCGAGCAGTACTTC
v_call: TRBV15
d_call: .
clone_size: .
j_call: TRBJ2-7

cdr3_aa: CASRKATGGLQETQYF
cdr3_nt: TGTGCCAGCAGAAAGGCGACCGGGGGGCTCCAAGAGACCCAGTACTTC
v_call: TRBV6-1
d_call: .
clone_size: many
j_call: TRBJ2-5

cdr3_aa: CASSLGEGIDEQFF
cdr3_nt: TGTGCCAGCAGCTTGGGGGAAGGTATTGATGAGCAGTTCTTC
v_call: TRBV5-5
d_call: .
clone_size: .
j_call: TRBJ2-1

cdr3_aa: CASSPGQLNPNTQYF
cdr3_nt: TGTGCCAGCAGCCCCGGACAGCTTAACCCTAATACGCAGTATTTT
v_call: TRBV13
d_call: .
clone_size: .
j_call: TRBJ2-3

cdr3_aa: CASSPTGGEKTGANVLTF
cdr3_nt: TGTGCCAGCAGCCCCACAGGGGGCGAAAAGACTGGGGCCAACGTCCTGACTTTC
v_call: TRBV14
d_call: TRBD1
clone_size: .
j_call: TRBJ2-6

cdr3_aa: CASSLSPSAVETQYF
cdr3_nt: TGTGCCAGCAGTTTATCCCCCTCCGCAGTCGAGACCCAGTACTTC
v_call: TRBV28
d_call: .
clone_size: .
j_call: TRBJ2-5

cdr3_aa: CSVIGQSTEAFF
cdr3_nt: TGCAGCGTTATAGGGCAGAGCACTGAAGCTTTCTTT
v_call: TRBV29-1
d_call: .
clone_size: .
j_call: TRBJ1-1

cdr3_aa: CASSLSWGVEAFF
cdr3_nt: TGTGCCAGCAGTCTCTCTTGGGGTGTTGAAGCTTTCTTT
v_call: TRBV28
d_call: .
clone_size: .
j_call: TRBJ1-1

cdr3_aa: CASRPSENYYNEQFF
cdr3_nt: TGTGCCAGCAGACCCAGCGAAAACTACTACAATGAGCAGTTCTTC
v_call: TRBV7-9
d_call: .
clone_size: many
j_call: TRBJ2-1

cdr3_aa: CASSPRTGGSNQPQHF
cdr3_nt: TGTGCCAGCAGTCCGAGGACAGGGGGGAGCAATCAGCCCCAGCATTTT
v_call: TRBV28
d_call: TRBD1
clone_size: many
j_call: TRBJ1-5

cdr3_aa: CASSIRGSTDTQYF
cdr3_nt: TGTGCCAGTAGTATTAGGGGAAGCACAGATACGCAGTATTTT
v_call: TRBV19
d_call: .
clone_size: many
j_call: TRBJ2-3

cdr3_aa: CASSPLWDRGFNQPQHF
cdr3_nt: TGTGCCAGCAGCCCGCTCTGGGACAGGGGATTCAATCAGCCCCAGCATTTT
v_call: TRBV14
d_call: TRBD1
clone_size: many
j_call: TRBJ1-5

cdr3_aa: CASSYTGSDTGELFF
cdr3_nt: TGTGCCAGCAGTTACACGGGCTCCGACACCGGGGAGCTGTTTTTT
v_call: TRBV6-6
d_call: .
clone_size: .
j_call: TRBJ2-2

cdr3_aa: CASSLLWDYEQYF
cdr3_nt: TGTGCCAGCAGCTTATTGTGGGACTACGAGCAGTACTTC
v_call: TRBV7-9
d_call: .
clone_size: many
j_call: TRBJ2-7

cdr3_aa: CASSQDSFGREADTQYF
cdr3_nt: TGTGCCAGCAGCCAAGATTCCTTCGGCAGGGAGGCAGATACGCAGTATTTT
v_call: TRBV14
d_call: .
clone_size: few
j_call: TRBJ2-3

cdr3_aa: CSATSGHYSHKANTGELFF
cdr3_nt: TGCAGTGCTACCTCGGGACACTACTCTCACAAAGCTAACACCGGGGAGCTGTTTTTT
v_call: TRBV20-1
d_call: .
clone_size: .
j_call: TRBJ2-2

cdr3_aa: CASTPTGYTGGPQHF
cdr3_nt: TGTGCCAGTACCCCGACAGGGTATACCGGAGGACCCCAGCATTTT
v_call: TRBV19
d_call: TRBD1
clone_size: many
j_call: TRBJ1-5

cdr3_aa: CASREALQETQYF
cdr3_nt: TGTGCCAGCAGGGAAGCCTTACAAGAGACCCAGTACTTC
v_call: TRBV27
d_call: .
clone_size: .
j_call: TRBJ2-5

cdr3_aa: CASSLTGRTFSGANVLTF
cdr3_nt: TGTGCCAGCAGCTTAACGGGGAGAACCTTCTCTGGGGCCAACGTCCTGACTTTC
v_call: TRBV11-2
d_call: .
clone_size: .
j_call: TRBJ2-6

cdr3_aa: CASSPLWAGGQPQHF
cdr3_nt: TGTGCCAGCAGTCCACTCTGGGCAGGGGGTCAGCCCCAGCATTTT
v_call: TRBV28
d_call: TRBD1
clone_size: many
j_call: TRBJ1-5

cdr3_aa: CASSPSPGPFNEQFF
cdr3_nt: TGTGCCAGCAGCCCCAGTCCGGGGCCCTTCAATGAGCAGTTCTTC
v_call: TRBV3-1
d_call: .
clone_size: .
j_call: TRBJ2-1

cdr3_aa: CANSDGHVF
cdr3_nt: TGTGCCAACAGCGACGGACACGTATTT
v_call: TRBV7-4
d_call: .
clone_size: once
j_call: TRBJ1-3

cdr3_aa: CASSPMQGGTGELFF
cdr3_nt: TGTGCCAGCAGTCCCATGCAGGGAGGGACCGGGGAGCTGTTTTTT
v_call: TRBV27
d_call: TRBD2
clone_size: .
j_call: TRBJ2-2

cdr3_aa: CAIRQGANQPQHF
cdr3_nt: TGTGCCATCAGACAGGGGGCAAATCAGCCCCAGCATTTT
v_call: TRBV10-3
d_call: TRBD1
clone_size: many
j_call: TRBJ1-5

cdr3_aa: CASSSSFRTVQETQYF
cdr3_nt: TGTGCCAGCAGCTCCTCCTTCCGGACAGTTCAAGAGACCCAGTACTTC
v_call: TRBV7-2
d_call: .
clone_size: many
j_call: TRBJ2-5